The 30 T cell receptor beta chains below were found in one sample sequenced in a study of T cells expressing NK-cell markers. TCRdb re-called the 5' RACE reads and catalogs CDR3 proteins one per entry, DNA excluded. The repertoire table contains more than 250,000 distinct CDR3 sequences. The sequencing sample was made of blood T cells: a sorted CD56 or NKG2C T cell subset, CD4+ or CD8+ T cells, or bulk PBMC T cells (not recorded which). The receptors originated from a man aged 18 to 29 in good health.

The rearrangement uses TRBV28 and TRBJ2-3; the D call of TRBD1 rests on TCRdb alone, since no DNA is present to check it. The germline V gene encodes CDR1 MDHEN and CDR2 SYDVKM. CDR3 size: 16 residues. The CDR3 here is CASSRKGGGSTDTQYF.

The chain combines TRBV6-2 or TRBV6-3 with TRBJ2-1; TCRdb gives TRBD2 as the D gene, but with no DNA this cannot be confirmed. The CDR3 is 13 amino acids. In germline, CDR1 is MNHEY, CDR2 SVGEGT. The CDR3 is CASSPTTGTSQFF.

The chain couples TRBV7-2 to TRBJ2-5. CDR3 length: 13 amino acids. The germline V gene has CDR1 SGHTA and CDR2 FQGNSA. This CDR3 reads CASSSKNQETQYF.

V and J are TRBV6-5 and TRBJ2-6. This CDR3 has 17 residues. The germline V gene has CDR1 MNHEY and CDR2 SVGAGI. This chain's CDR3 is CASSYSSMGSGANVLTF.

The rearrangement links TRBV5-1 to TRBJ2-1; with no DNA, the TCRdb D assignment of TRBD1 cannot be verified. CDR1 and CDR2 from the germline V gene are SGHRS and YFSETQ. The CDR3 length is 12 residues. CDR3 protein: CASSPREFEQFF.

This chain connects TRBV11-3 to TRBJ2-1; the TCRdb D gene call, TRBD2, has no DNA to confirm it. This CDR3 region has 15 residues. CDR1 and CDR2 (germline): SGHNT, YENEEA. The CDR3 loop reads CASSLVLAGGYEQFF. The full variable domain, in which reference TRBV11-3 and TRBJ2-1 provide the parts outside the CDR3, is EAGVVQSPRYKIIEKKQPVAFWCNPISGHNTLYWYLQNLGQGPELLIRYENEEAVDDSQLPKDRFSAERLKGVDSTLKIQPAELGDSAVYLCASSLVLAGGYEQFFGPGTRLTVL.

V is TRBV12-3 or TRBV12-4 and J is TRBJ2-5; TCRdb indicates TRBD2, and absent DNA this call remains unverified. CDR3 length: 13 residues. The CDR3 is CASRSGGRETQYF.

This rearrangement joins TRBV7-7 to TRBJ2-2; TCRdb's assignment of TRBD2 cannot be checked, as there is no DNA. The germline V gene encodes CDR1 SSHAT and CDR2 FNYEAQ (reference sequence). The CDR3 covers 14 residues. This CDR3 reads CAVREIANTGELFF.

The chain employs TRBV12-3 or TRBV12-4 and TRBJ2-5. This CDR3 has 11 amino acids. CDR3 sequence: CASSQRETQYF.

This chain connects TRBV3-1 to TRBJ2-3. The CDR3 loop spans 16 amino acids. CDR1 is LGHDT and CDR2 is YNNKEL in the germline V gene (reference sequence). CDR3 sequence: CASSQDPSGYTDTQYF.

The chain uses TRBV15 and TRBJ2-7; TCRdb picks TRBD2, but there is no DNA to check that call. This CDR3 is 15 amino acids long. Per germline, CDR1 LNHNV and CDR2 YYDKDF (reference sequence). The CDR3 reads CATSRPSGRVHEQYF.

V usage is TRBV20-1 and J usage is TRBJ2-1. Germline CDR1 is DFQATT and CDR2 is SNEGSKA (reference sequence). The CDR3 has 11 amino acids. The CDR3 reads CSATTNNEQFF.

The chain employs TRBV5-1 and TRBJ2-2. CDR3 length: 16 residues. Germline V gene lookup returns CDR1 SGHRS and CDR2 YFSETQ. This chain's CDR3 is CASSSPILGPNGELFF.

The V gene is TRBV12-3 or TRBV12-4, the J gene TRBJ2-5. CDR3 size: 15 residues. The CDR3 sequence is CASSLLQTLQETQYF.

The chain is built from TRBV5-5 and TRBJ1-6; absent DNA, TCRdb's TRBD1 call cannot be checked. Germline CDR1 is SGHKS and CDR2 is YYEKEE (reference sequence). This CDR3 spans 13 amino acids. CDR3 protein: CASTRQYNSPLHF.

The genes are TRBV7-2 and TRBJ1-1. Germline CDR1 SGHTA, CDR2 FQGNSA. This CDR3 has 15 amino acids. CDR3 residues: CASSPGGALTPEAFF.

CDR3 residues: CASSREETQYF. This chain links TRBV18 with TRBJ2-5. CDR3 length equals 11 residues. Germline V gene sequence: CDR1 KGHSH, CDR2 LQKENI.

The V call is TRBV28, the J call TRBJ2-5; TCRdb indicates TRBD2, and absent DNA this call remains unverified. Germline values: CDR1 MDHEN, CDR2 SYDVKM. The length of the CDR3 is 12 residues. CDR3 sequence: CASRELGETQYF.

The chain has TRBV20-1 and TRBJ1-1; TCRdb returns TRBD1, unconfirmable since there is no DNA. This CDR3 comprises 13 residues. Germline V gene sequence: CDR1 DFQATT, CDR2 SNEGSKA (reference sequence). The CDR3: CSASYRAWTEAFF.

V is TRBV9 and J is TRBJ2-5; the D gene TCRdb calls, TRBD2, cannot be checked with no DNA. Germline V gene data show CDR1 as SGDLS and CDR2 as YYNGEE. This CDR3 is 14 amino acids long. The CDR3 sequence: CASSVAPRSETQYF.

The chain links TRBV12-3 or TRBV12-4 to TRBJ1-2. The CDR3 has 14 residues. CDR3 sequence reads: CASSSQQANYGYTF.

The gene calls are TRBV12-3 or TRBV12-4 and TRBJ1-1. The CDR3 totals 11 residues. CDR3 loop: CASSYDGEAFF.

V usage is TRBV7-2 and J usage is TRBJ2-3; the D call of TRBD2 rests on TCRdb alone, since no DNA is present to check it. The CDR3 has 16 amino acids. From germline, CDR1 is SGHTA and CDR2 FQGNSA. This CDR3 reads CASSRGGLAGLDTQYF.

The V call is TRBV4-1, the J call TRBJ2-2; lacking DNA, the TRBD2 call made by TCRdb goes unchecked. The CDR3 sequence is 16 residues long. In germline, CDR1 is MGHRA, CDR2 YSYEKL. The CDR3 sequence: CASTPLEGPNTGELFF.

The rearrangement uses TRBV12-3 or TRBV12-4 and TRBJ1-4. CDR3 length: 14 amino acids. The chain's CDR3 is CASSFPRKPEKLFF.

V and J are TRBV30 and TRBJ2-2; without DNA, the TCRdb call of TRBD1 cannot be checked. Per the germline V gene, CDR1 is GTSNPN and CDR2 is SVGIG (reference sequence). The CDR3 consists of 15 residues. The CDR3 reads CAWDPGTSNTGELFF. The full variable domain, rest sourced from reference TRBV30 and TRBJ2-2, is SQTIHQWPATLVQPVGSPLSLECTVEGTSNPNLYWYRQAAGRGLQLLFYSVGIGQISSEVPQNLSASRPQDRQFILSSKKLLLSDSGFYLCAWDPGTSNTGELFFGEGSRLTVL.

This chain connects TRBV12-3 or TRBV12-4 to TRBJ1-1; TCRdb names TRBD1, which stays unverified in the absence of DNA. The length of the CDR3 is 11 residues. The CDR3 here is CASSPRGEAFF.

The chain joins TRBV12-3 or TRBV12-4 to TRBJ2-4; TCRdb outputs TRBD1, but without DNA this stays unchecked. This CDR3 region has 12 residues. The CDR3: CASGGVRNIQYF.

The chain employs TRBV4-2 and TRBJ2-7. The CDR3 extends over 15 amino acids. Per germline, CDR1 LGHNA and CDR2 YNFKEQ. CDR3 region: CASSQAPTLSYEQYF.

This sequence joins TRBV6-2 or TRBV6-3 and TRBJ1-5; the TCRdb call, TRBD1, lacks DNA for checking. Germline CDR1 and CDR2: MNHEY and SVGEGT. This CDR3 has 14 amino acids. CDR3 amino acids: CASSSTGDNQPQHF.